Sequencing of this T cell receptor beta chain was carried out in a study of CD8 T cells in ankylosing spondylitis. TCRdb re-called the 5' RACE reads through MiXCR, storing one row per CDR3 protein. Of approximately 110,000 distinct CDR3 sequences listed, around 24% are singletons. A note on this clonotype: What it recognizes is unknown.

Germline V gives CDR1 LNHDA, CDR2 SQIVND (reference sequence). The V end lost 0 bases, the J end lost 4 bases, and 12 bases lay between the germline ends. CDR3 length: 15 residues. The study's findings and limits: Reportedly, disease-linked clones are significantly enriched in ankylosing spondylitis patients' matched synovial fluid. Seemingly distinctive of ankylosing spondylitis blood was a TCR beta motif formed by eight highly homologous variants.

This TCR derives from a male donor with ankylosing spondylitis. This rearrangement joins TRBV19 to TRBJ1-2; D ambiguous. Input material: synovial fluid, either unsorted or a sorted T cell fraction (not recorded which). CDR3 sequence reads: CASSIDLTRPYGYTF. CDR3 sequence (DNA): TGTGCCAGTAGTATAGACCTGACACGGCCCTATGGCTACACCTTC.